This T cell receptor (beta chain) was documented in a study of shared clonotypes between healthy human individuals. This clone was detected once. The V gene end was trimmed by 6 bases and the J gene end by 2 bases; junction bases not matched to a gene: 7. Germline loops: CDR1 SGHRS, CDR2 YFSETQ. The CDR3 sequence is 14 residues long. At deep level, the assay was performed. Profiling relied on immunoSEQ multiplex PCR, and the TCRdb table lists in-frame clones only, not all of them. In the table there are millions of clones, approximately 92% of which are singletons. The study drew its donors from healthy HIV-negative adults without recent acute infections or vaccinations. CD4+ cells yielded CD45RA+ naive and CD45RA-negative memory subsets.

This sequence was found in a man between 18 and 29 years old in good health. Material: naive CD4+ T cells sorted from blood. Stated subset: CD45RA+ positively selected. The chain joins TRBV5-1 to TRBJ2-7, with 8 nucleotides matching TRBD1. DNA of the CDR3: TGCGCCAGCAAATTGGGACAGGAGACCTACGAGCAGTACTTC. Protein: CASKLGQETYEQYF.